The clone carrying this TCR beta chain was seen many times. Profiles of TCR beta VDJ and CDR3 were generated from a genomic DNA template. TCRdb re-called the reads with MiXCR, one entry per CDR3 protein. This table has about 180,000 distinct CDR3 sequences, just over 45% appearing once. This sample was included in a study of CD8+CD57+ T cells in acquired aplastic anemia. About the study: The sorted CD4+ and CD8+ cells yielded an average around 3 ug of DNA.

This CDR3 is 14 amino acids long. Germline assignment: CDR1 SGHNT and CDR2 YYREEE (reference sequence). The junction had 9 bases not matched to a gene; V was cut back by 3 bases and J by 7 bases. The sequence was collected from a human donor in good health. The sequenced sample was sorted CD4+, CD8+, or CD8+CD57+ T cells (not recorded which) from PBMCs. The chain uses TRBV5-4 and TRBJ2-7; 8 nucleotides agree with TRBD2. The CDR3 bases are TGTGCCAGCAGCTCCCTATCAGCGGGAGTGGAGCAGTACTTC. This sequence encodes CASSSLSAGVEQYF.